This passage covers 22 T cell receptor beta chains from one sample sequenced in a study of Tregs in tolerant kidney transplant recipients. Some clones are missing from TCRdb's copy, which holds only in-frame ones; the method was immunoSEQ multiplex PCR. The sample carries some 110,000 clones, about 90% recorded once. Specimen: CD4+ T cells from blood. Every receptor here comes from a human donor in good health.

The chain is built from TRBV15 and TRBJ1-3; D ambiguous. The CDR3 covers 16 residues. The germline V gene encodes CDR1 LNHNV and CDR2 YYDKDF (reference sequence). V was clipped by 3 bases and J by 2 bases, with 14 bases between them. The CDR3 loop is CATSREPPRTGNTIYF. CDR3 sequence (DNA): TGTGCCACCAGCAGGGAGCCCCCCCGGACTGGAAACACCATATATTTT.

The V and J genes are TRBV11-3 and TRBJ2-5; 11 nucleotides align to TRBD2. Trimming removed 5 bases from V and 5 bases from J; junction bases left unmatched: 7. The V gene's germline CDR1 is SGHNT and CDR2 YENEEA. The length of the CDR3 is 15 residues. The CDR3 here is CASSLASGGRETQYF. Here the CDR3 DNA reads TGTGCCAGCAGCCTCGCTAGCGGGGGGAGGGAGACCCAGTACTTC.

Only one count was recorded for this clone. The V and J genes are TRBV5-1 and TRBJ1-4; D might be TRBD1 (5 bases). The CDR3 loop spans 15 amino acids. The germline gives CDR1 SGHRS, CDR2 YFSETQ. V was shortened by 0 bases and J by 5 bases, with 11 bases between the two germline ends. The CDR3 sequence is CASSLARGRNEKLFF. The CDR3 DNA follows: TGCGCCAGCAGCTTGGCCCGGGGGAGGAATGAAAAACTGTTTTTT.

Concerning this clone itself: The same CDR3 is also encoded by other DNA sequences in this sample. The chain uses TRBV7-3 and TRBJ1-1; D remains ambiguous. This CDR3 contains 13 residues. V was shortened by 0 bases and J by 0 bases, with 2 bases between the two germline ends. Germline V lookup: CDR1 SGHTA, CDR2 FQGTGA. In DNA form, the CDR3 reads TGTGCCAGCAGCTTAACGGTGAACACTGAAGCTTTCTTT. Protein: CASSLTVNTEAFF.

The chain joins TRBV5-8 to TRBJ1-2, with D uncertain. CDR1 and CDR2 (germline): SGHTS, YDEGEE. CDR3 length: 14 amino acids. Deletions cut 4 bases from V and 7 bases from J, with 17 bases between. The CDR3 sequence: CASSQDWNRGGYTF. The CDR3 coding sequence is TGTGCCAGCAGCCAGGACTGGAATAGAGGTGGCTACACCTTC.

J is TRBJ2-3 and V is TRBV29-1; TRBD2 aligns across 12 bases. This CDR3 is built from 17 residues. J was trimmed by 4 bases and V by 7 bases; bases with no gene match: 15. CDR1 SQVTM and CDR2 ANQGSEA come from the germline V gene. CDR3 region: CSAKRASGRAPPDTQYF. As DNA, the CDR3 is TGCAGCGCCAAACGGGCTAGCGGGAGGGCCCCTCCAGATACGCAGTATTTT.

This clone was found a few times. This sequence joins TRBV4-1 and TRBJ1-1, with D unresolved. V was pared by 4 bases and J by 2 bases, with 8 bases between. The CDR3 length is 13 residues. Germline loops: CDR1 MGHRA, CDR2 YSYEKL. The CDR3 loop is CASSLKVNTEAFF. CDR3 DNA sequence: TGCGCCAGCAGCCTTAAGGTTAACACTGAAGCTTTCTTT.

The genes are TRBV5-6 and TRBJ2-2; D call uncertain. The CDR3 has 18 residues. V gave up 0 bases and J gave up 3 bases, with 18 bases separating them. Germline CDR1 and CDR2: SGHDT and YYEEEE. CDR3 region: CASSLGPVFGRYTGELFF. For the CDR3, the DNA is TGTGCCAGCAGCTTGGGACCGGTTTTCGGGCGGTACACCGGGGAGCTGTTTTTT.

This rearrangement joins TRBV18 to TRBJ2-7, with D hard to call. This CDR3 has 13 residues. Trimming shortened V by 3 bases and J by 3 bases, and 9 bases separated the two germline ends. Germline assignment: CDR1 KGHSH and CDR2 LQKENI. CDR3 coding DNA: TGTGCCAGCTCACCCGCCTCTGACTACGAGCAGTACTTC. The encoded protein is CASSPASDYEQYF. Complete variable domain (other parts from reference TRBV18 and TRBJ2-7): NAGVMQNPRHLVRRRGQEARLRCSPMKGHSHVYWYRQLPEEGLKFMVYLQKENIIDESGMPKERFSAEFPKEGPSILRIQQVVRGDSAAYFCASSPASDYEQYFGPGTRLTVT.

The chain is built from TRBV19 and TRBJ2-7, with 13 bases matching TRBD2. CDR1 and CDR2 from the germline V gene are LNHDA and SQIVND (reference sequence). The ends lost 4 bases at V and 6 bases at J; junction bases unmatched: 3. This CDR3 is built from 14 residues. The CDR3, as DNA: TGTGCCAGTAGTAGACTAGCGGGGGGCCCCGAGCAGTACTTC. This translates into CASSRLAGGPEQYF.

This chain joins TRBV5-4 and TRBJ2-3, with D possibly being TRBD2 (6 bases). This CDR3 region has 14 residues. CDR1 and CDR2 from the germline V gene are SGHNT and YYREEE (reference sequence). V gave up 0 bases and J gave up 1 base, with 6 bases separating them. CDR3 bases: TGTGCCAGCAGCTTGGGCGGGGGCACAGATACGCAGTATTTT. This encodes CASSLGGGTDTQYF.

The chain is built from TRBV2 and TRBJ1-5; D is undetermined. Trimming took off 0 bases at V and 15 bases at J, with 15 bases between the two ends. Germline-derived CDR1 and CDR2 are SNHLY and FYNNEI. The CDR3 length is 13 residues. The CDR3 reads CASSEARRHPGHF. CDR3 bases: TGTGCCAGCAGTGAAGCGCGGAGGCACCCGGGGCATTTT.

The chain couples TRBV5-5 to TRBJ1-3; TRBD1 matches 11 bases. This CDR3 is 19 amino acids long. Trimming at V came to 0 bases and at J to 3 bases, leaving 11 bases not matched to a gene. Germline-derived CDR1 and CDR2 are SGHKS and YYEKEE (reference sequence). CDR3 DNA sequence: TGTGCCAGCAGCTTGGCCCGGGACAGGGGGTTAAAAAGTGGAAACACCATATATTTT. Protein: CASSLARDRGLKSGNTIYF. The whole variable domain, filled in from reference TRBV5-5 and TRBJ1-3, reads DAGVTQSPTHLIKTRGQQVTLRCSPISGHKSVSWYQQVLGQGPQFIFQYYEKEERGRGNFPDRFSARQFPNYSSELNVNALLLGDSALYLCASSLARDRGLKSGNTIYFGEGSWLTVV.

This chain links TRBV19 with TRBJ2-3; D gene ambiguous. The CDR3 spans 16 residues. Trimming pared 7 bases from V and 1 base from J, leaving 18 bases between. Germline CDR1 reads LNHDA; CDR2 reads SQIVND (reference sequence). The CDR3 region is CASKIGIAERTDTQYF. The CDR3 bases are TGTGCCAGTAAAATTGGGATAGCAGAACGCACAGATACGCAGTATTTT.

The V and J genes are TRBV30 and TRBJ1-5, with D possibly being TRBD1 (6 bases). Germline V lookup: CDR1 GTSNPN, CDR2 SVGIG (reference sequence). The CDR3 is 12 residues long. The ends were cut back, 3 bases at V and 7 bases at J, with 10 bases in the middle. CDR3 residues: CAWSARGQPQHF. The CDR3 nucleotides read TGTGCCTGGAGCGCCAGGGGACAGCCCCAGCATTTT.

CDR3: CASSSLWSSYEQYF. CDR3 nucleotides: TGTGCCAGCAGTAGTCTATGGAGCTCCTACGAGCAGTACTTC. The V call is TRBV6-1, the J call TRBJ2-7; D gene unclear. Germline lookup yields CDR1 MNHNS and CDR2 SASEGT. Trimming took off 5 bases at V and 0 bases at J, with 11 bases between the two ends. The CDR3 length is 14 residues.

The chain links TRBV27 to TRBJ2-1, with TRBD2 matching over 10 bases. Trimming removed 3 bases from V and 7 bases from J; junction bases left unmatched: 3. This CDR3 is built from 14 residues. From germline, CDR1 is MNHEY and CDR2 SMNVEV (reference sequence). CDR3 nucleotide sequence: TGTGCCAGCAGTTTCAGCGGGAGGGTGAATGAGCAGTTCTTC. Amino acid sequence: CASSFSGRVNEQFF.

The chain recombines TRBV6-6 with TRBJ1-5; D remains ambiguous. This CDR3 contains 15 residues. Germline CDR1 and CDR2: MNHNY and SVGAGI (reference sequence). V lost 0 bases to trimming and J lost 6 bases, with 12 bases between them. The CDR3 nucleotides read TGTGCCAGCAGTTACTCGGCGGGAGAACCTCAGCCCCAGCATTTT. It specifies CASSYSAGEPQPQHF.

The chain joins TRBV19 to TRBJ1-1, with a possible D match to TRBD1 (5 bases). The germline V gene has CDR1 LNHDA and CDR2 SQIVND (reference sequence). This CDR3 is built from 12 residues. V lost 5 bases, J lost 7 bases, and 11 bases lay in between. The CDR3 nucleotides are TGTGCCAGTAGTGCGGGACGGTTTGAAGCTTTCTTT. Encoded protein: CASSAGRFEAFF.

The V gene is TRBV19, the J gene TRBJ1-3; D uncertain. Germline CDR1 LNHDA, CDR2 SQIVND (reference sequence). V was cut by 10 bases and J by 4 bases, with 5 bases left in between. This CDR3 contains 10 residues. In DNA form, the CDR3 reads TGTGCCACGTGGGGAAACACCATATATTTT. As protein: CATWGNTIYF. The complete variable domain, with remaining parts taken from reference TRBV19 and TRBJ1-3, reads DGGITQSPKYLFRKEGQNVTLSCEQNLNHDAMYWYRQDPGQGLRLIYYSQIVNDFQKGDIAEGYSVSREKKESFPLTVTSAQKNPTAFYLCATWGNTIYFGEGSWLTVV.

The chain uses TRBV7-6 and TRBJ2-7; D is unresolved. Germline V lookup: CDR1 SGHVS, CDR2 FNYEAQ. This CDR3 has 12 residues. V lost 1 base to trimming and J lost 8 bases, with 9 bases between them. Written as DNA, the CDR3 is TGTGCCAGCAGCTTAGAAGGCTCTAAGCAGTACTTC. Residues: CASSLEGSKQYF.

The chain links TRBV6-6 to TRBJ2-5; 10 nucleotides align to TRBD1. CDR1 MNHNY and CDR2 SVGAGI come from the germline V gene (reference sequence). With 3 bases clipped from V and 5 bases from J, the junction kept 6 bases outside the gene matches. CDR3 length: 15 amino acids. The CDR3 sequence is CASSYDRGRGETQYF. The DNA for the CDR3 is TGTGCCAGCAGTTATGACAGGGGGCGAGGGGAGACCCAGTACTTC.